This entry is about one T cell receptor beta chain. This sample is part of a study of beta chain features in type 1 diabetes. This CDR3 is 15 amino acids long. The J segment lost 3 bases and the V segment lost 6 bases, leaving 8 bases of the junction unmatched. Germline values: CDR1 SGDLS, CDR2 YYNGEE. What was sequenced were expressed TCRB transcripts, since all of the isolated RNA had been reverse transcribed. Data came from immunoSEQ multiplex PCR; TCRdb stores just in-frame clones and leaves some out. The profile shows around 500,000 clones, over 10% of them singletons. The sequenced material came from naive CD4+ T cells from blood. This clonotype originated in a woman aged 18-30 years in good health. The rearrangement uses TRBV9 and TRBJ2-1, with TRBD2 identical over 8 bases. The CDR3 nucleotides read TGTGCCAGCACCCCCGGGGGGGGCTTCTACAATGAGCAGTTCTTC. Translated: CASTPGGGFYNEQFF.